This is a list of T cell receptor beta chains from one sample in a study of blood T cell repertoires in COVID-19. Sequencing used immunoSEQ multiplex PCR; TCRdb keeps in-frame clones, though not all of them. The sample records some 57,000 clones, 80% to 90% being singletons. Specimen: peripheral blood. These receptors originate from a man between 60 and 75 years old with acute or convalescent COVID-19. The CDR3 runs from the conserved cysteine through the conserved F or W. Each record gives: V gene, CDR3 protein.

TRBV5-6 | CASSLVSSGGTGELFF
TRBV2 | CASSERGQGLKDTQYF
TRBV7-9 | CASSPGITYGYTF
TRBV10-1 | CASSPGQGVDEQFF
TRBV7-2 | CASSLGGTGELFF
TRBV7-8 | CASSLGRVGQPQHF
TRBV18 | CASSPSGQGAGNQPQHF
TRBV19 | CASSIYPGSGNQPQHF
TRBV30 | CAWSGTPSMPQETQYF
TRBV7-8 | CASSLDSQNEQFF
TRBV2 | CASSWQGDTGELFF
TRBV2 | CASSRRQLTSGTDTQYF
TRBV20-1 | CSASRDNIF
TRBV5-6 | CASSWNREKGYGYTF
TRBV5-1 | CASSTDSVRGEKLFF
TRBV5-1 | CASSLGVSATTNEKLFF
TRBV12-3/TRBV12-4 | CARSPQEQYF
TRBV3-1/TRBV3-2 | CASSPDSSYEQYF
TRBV11-3 | CASSKSGTVNTEAFF
TRBV7-9 | CASSKKTGDYGYTF